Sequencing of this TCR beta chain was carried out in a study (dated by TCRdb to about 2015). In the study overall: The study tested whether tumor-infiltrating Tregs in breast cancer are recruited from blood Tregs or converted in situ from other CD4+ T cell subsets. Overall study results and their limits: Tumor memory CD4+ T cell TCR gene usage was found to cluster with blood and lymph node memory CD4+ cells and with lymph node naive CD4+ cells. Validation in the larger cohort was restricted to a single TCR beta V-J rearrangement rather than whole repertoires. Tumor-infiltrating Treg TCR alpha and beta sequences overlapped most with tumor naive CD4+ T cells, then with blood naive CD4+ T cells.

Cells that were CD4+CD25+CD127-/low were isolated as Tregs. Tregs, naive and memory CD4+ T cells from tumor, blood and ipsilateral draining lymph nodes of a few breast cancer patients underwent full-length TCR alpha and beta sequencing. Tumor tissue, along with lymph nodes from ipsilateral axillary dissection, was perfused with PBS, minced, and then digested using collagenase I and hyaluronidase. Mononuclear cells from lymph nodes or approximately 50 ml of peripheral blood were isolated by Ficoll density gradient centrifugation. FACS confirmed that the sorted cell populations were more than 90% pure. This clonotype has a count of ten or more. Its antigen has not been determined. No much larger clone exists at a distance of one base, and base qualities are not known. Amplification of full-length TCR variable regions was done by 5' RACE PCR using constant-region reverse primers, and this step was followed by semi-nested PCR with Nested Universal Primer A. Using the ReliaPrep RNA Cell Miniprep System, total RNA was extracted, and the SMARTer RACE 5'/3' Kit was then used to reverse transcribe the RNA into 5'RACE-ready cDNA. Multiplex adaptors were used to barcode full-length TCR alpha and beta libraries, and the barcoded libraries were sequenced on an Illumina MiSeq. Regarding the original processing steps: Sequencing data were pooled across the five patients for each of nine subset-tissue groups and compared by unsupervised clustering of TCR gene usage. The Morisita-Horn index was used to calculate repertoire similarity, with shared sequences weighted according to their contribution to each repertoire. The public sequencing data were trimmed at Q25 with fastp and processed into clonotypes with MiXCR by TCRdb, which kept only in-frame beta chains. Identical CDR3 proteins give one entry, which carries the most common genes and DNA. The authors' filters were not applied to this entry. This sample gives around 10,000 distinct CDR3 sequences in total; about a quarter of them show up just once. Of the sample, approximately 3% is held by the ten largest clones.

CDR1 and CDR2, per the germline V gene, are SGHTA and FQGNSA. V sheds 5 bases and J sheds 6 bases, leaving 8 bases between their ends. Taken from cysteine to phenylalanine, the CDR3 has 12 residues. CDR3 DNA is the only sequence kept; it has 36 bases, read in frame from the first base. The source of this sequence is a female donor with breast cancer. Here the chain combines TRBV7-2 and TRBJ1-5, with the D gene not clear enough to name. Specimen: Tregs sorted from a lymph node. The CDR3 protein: CASSEVGQPQHF. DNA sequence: TGTGCCAGCAGCGAGGTTGGTCAGCCCCAGCATTTT.